The present entry profiles one TCR beta chain with its context. These data belong to a study of blood T cells in healthy people across ages. This CDR3 spans 15 amino acids. Germline lookup yields CDR1 SGHDN and CDR2 FVKESK. With V trimmed by 6 bases and J by 4 bases, 8 bases remained unmatched. PCR was performed a second time for about 7 to 11 cycles using a sample-barcoded 5' primer and a J-beta primer mix. TCRdb processed the 5' RACE reads anew with MiXCR; each CDR3 protein has one entry. The data hold hundreds of thousands of distinct CDR3 sequences, with around 24% observed a single time. These data also formed part of another study, on T cells of mothers and their children. From that study: In each mother, TCR beta CDR3 reads exceeded 10 million; in each child, they numbered around 3 million.

This TCR was sampled from a boy younger than 18 in good health. Input material: blood. The rearrangement links TRBV14 to TRBJ2-1, with 8 positions matching TRBD2. CDR3 sequence (DNA): TGTGCCAGCAGTCCCATAGCGGGATTATACAATGAGCAGTTCTTC. This codes for CASSPIAGLYNEQFF.